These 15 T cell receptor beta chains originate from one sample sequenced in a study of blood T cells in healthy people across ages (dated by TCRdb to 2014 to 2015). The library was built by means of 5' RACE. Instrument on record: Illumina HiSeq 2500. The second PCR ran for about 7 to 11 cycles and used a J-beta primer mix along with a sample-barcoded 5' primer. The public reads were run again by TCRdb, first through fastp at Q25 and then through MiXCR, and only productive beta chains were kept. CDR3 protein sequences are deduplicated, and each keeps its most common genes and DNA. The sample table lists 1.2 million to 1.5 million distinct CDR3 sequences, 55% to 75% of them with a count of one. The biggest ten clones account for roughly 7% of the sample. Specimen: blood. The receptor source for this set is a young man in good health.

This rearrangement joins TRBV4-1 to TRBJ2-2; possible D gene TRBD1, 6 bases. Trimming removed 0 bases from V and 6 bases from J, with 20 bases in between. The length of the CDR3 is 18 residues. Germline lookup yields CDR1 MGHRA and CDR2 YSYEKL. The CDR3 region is CASSQERAGTPDAGELFF. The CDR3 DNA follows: TGCGCCAGCAGCCAAGAACGAGCCGGGACACCCGACGCCGGGGAGCTGTTTTTT.

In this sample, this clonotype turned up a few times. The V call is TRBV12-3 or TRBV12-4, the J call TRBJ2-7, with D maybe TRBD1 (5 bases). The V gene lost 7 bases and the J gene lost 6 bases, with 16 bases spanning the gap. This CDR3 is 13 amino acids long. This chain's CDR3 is CASKRSSGREQYF. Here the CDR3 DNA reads TGTGCCAGCAAGCGTTCTTCAGGGCGCGAGCAGTACTTC.

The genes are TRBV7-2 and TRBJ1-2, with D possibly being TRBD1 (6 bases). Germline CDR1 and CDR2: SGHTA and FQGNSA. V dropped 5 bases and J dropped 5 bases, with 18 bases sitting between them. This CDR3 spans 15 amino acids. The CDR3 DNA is TGTGCCAGCAGCCCCGGGGCGGGGGGCAGGTATGGCTACACCTTC. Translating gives CASSPGAGGRYGYTF. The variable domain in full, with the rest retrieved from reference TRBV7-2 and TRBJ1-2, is GAGVSQSPSNKVTEKGKDVELRCDPISGHTALYWYRQSLGQGLEFLIYFQGNSAPDKSGLPSDRFSAERTGGSVSTLTIQRTQQEDSAVYLCASSPGAGGRYGYTFGSGTRLTVV.

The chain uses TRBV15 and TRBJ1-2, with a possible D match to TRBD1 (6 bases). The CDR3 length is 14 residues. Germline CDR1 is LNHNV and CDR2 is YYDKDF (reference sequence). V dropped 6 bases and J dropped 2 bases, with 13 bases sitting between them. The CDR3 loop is CATSLDRQNYGYTF. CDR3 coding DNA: TGTGCCACCAGTCTCGACAGGCAGAACTATGGCTACACCTTC.

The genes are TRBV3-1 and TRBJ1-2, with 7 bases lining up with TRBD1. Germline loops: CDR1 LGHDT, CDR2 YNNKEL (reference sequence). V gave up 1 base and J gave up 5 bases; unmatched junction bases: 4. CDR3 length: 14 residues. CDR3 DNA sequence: TGTGCCAGCAGCCAAGTCCCGGGACAGTATGGCTACACCTTC. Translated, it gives CASSQVPGQYGYTF.

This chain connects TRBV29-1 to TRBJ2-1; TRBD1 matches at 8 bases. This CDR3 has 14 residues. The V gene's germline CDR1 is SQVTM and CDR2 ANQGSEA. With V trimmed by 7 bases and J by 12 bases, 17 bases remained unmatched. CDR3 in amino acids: CSAAGQGPIGGQFF. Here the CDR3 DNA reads TGCAGCGCGGCCGGACAGGGTCCTATTGGGGGGCAGTTCTTC.

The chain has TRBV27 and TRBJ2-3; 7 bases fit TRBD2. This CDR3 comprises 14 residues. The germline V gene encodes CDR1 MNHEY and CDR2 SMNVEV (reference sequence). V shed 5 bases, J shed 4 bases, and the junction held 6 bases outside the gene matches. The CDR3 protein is CASSLRLAPDTQYF. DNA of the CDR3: TGTGCCAGCAGTCTCCGACTAGCCCCAGATACGCAGTATTTT.

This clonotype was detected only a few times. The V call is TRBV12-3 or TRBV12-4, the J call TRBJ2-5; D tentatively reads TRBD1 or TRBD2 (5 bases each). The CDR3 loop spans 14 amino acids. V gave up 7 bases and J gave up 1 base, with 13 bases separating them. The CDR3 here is CASTPSGPQETQYF. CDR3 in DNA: TGTGCCAGCACCCCGTCGGGACCCCAAGAGACCCAGTACTTC.

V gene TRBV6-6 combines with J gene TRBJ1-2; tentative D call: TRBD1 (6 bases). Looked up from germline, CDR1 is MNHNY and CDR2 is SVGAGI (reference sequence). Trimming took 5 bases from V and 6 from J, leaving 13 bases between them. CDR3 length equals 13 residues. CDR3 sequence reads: CASSRTVIHGYTF. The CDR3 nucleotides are TGTGCCAGCAGTCGGACAGTTATCCATGGCTACACCTTC.

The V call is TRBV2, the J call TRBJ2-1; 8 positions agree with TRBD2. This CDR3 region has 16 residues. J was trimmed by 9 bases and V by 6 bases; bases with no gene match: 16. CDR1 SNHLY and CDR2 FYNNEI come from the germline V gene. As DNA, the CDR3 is TGTGCCAGCAGGCCCGGACTGGCGGGGGGCGGGGGTGAGCAGTTCTTC. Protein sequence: CASRPGLAGGGGEQFF. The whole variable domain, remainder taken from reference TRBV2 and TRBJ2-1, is EPEVTQTPSHQVTQMGQEVILRCVPISNHLYFYWYRQILGQKVEFLVSFYNNEISEKSEIFDDQFSVERPDGSNFTLKIRSTKLEDSAMYFCASRPGLAGGGGEQFFGPGTRLTVL.

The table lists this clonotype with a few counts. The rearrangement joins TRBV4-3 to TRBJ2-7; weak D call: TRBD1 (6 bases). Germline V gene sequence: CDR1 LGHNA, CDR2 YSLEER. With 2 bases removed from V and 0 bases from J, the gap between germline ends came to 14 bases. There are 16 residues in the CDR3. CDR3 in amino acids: CASSQKAGASSYEQYF. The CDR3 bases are TGCGCCAGCAGCCAAAAGGCAGGGGCGTCCTCCTACGAGCAGTACTTC.

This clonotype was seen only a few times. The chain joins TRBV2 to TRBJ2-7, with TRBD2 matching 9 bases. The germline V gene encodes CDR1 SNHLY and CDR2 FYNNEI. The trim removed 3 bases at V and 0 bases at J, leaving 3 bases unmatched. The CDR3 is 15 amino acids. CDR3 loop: CASSESSGNSYEQYF. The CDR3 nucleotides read TGTGCCAGCAGTGAGTCTAGCGGGAACTCCTACGAGCAGTACTTC.

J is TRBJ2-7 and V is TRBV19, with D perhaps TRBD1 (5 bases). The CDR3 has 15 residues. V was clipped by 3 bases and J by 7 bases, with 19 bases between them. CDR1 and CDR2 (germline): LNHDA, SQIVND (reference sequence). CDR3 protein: CASSMLAGQFREQYF. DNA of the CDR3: TGTGCCAGTAGTATGCTGGCAGGGCAGTTCCGAGAGCAGTACTTC.

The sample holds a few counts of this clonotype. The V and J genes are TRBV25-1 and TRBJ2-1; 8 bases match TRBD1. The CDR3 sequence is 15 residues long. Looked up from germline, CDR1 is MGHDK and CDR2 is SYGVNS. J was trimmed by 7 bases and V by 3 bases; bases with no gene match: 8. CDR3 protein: CASSDPTGVRNEQFF. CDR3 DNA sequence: TGTGCCAGCAGTGACCCGACAGGGGTGAGAAATGAGCAGTTCTTC.

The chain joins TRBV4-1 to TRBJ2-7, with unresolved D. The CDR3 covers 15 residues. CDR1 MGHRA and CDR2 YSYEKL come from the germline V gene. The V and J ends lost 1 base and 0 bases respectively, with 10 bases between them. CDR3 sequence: CASSQASTDSYEQYF. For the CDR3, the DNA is TGCGCCAGCAGCCAAGCATCCACCGACTCCTACGAGCAGTACTTC.